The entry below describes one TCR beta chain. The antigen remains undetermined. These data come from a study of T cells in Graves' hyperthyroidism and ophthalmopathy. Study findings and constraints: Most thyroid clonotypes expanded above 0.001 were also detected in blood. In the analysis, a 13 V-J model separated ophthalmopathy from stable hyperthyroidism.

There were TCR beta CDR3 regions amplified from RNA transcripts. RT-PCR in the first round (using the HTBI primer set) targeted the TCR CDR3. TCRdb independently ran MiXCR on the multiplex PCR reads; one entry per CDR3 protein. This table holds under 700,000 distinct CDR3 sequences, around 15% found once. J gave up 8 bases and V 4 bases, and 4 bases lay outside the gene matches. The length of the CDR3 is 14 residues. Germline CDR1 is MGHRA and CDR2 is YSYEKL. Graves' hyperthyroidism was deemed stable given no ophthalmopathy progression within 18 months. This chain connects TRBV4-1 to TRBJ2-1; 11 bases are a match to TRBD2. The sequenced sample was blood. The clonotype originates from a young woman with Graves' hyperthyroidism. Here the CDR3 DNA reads TGCGCCAGCAGCCTAGCGGGAGGGTCATATGAGCAGTTCTTC. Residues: CASSLAGGSYEQFF.